Listed here are 23 T cell receptor beta chains from one sample, sequenced in a study of blood T cells in healthy people across ages. The second PCR ran roughly 7 to 11 cycles with a sample-barcoded 5' primer and J-beta primers. TCRdb independently ran MiXCR on the 5' RACE reads; one entry per CDR3 protein. The sample shows 550,000 to 750,000 distinct CDR3 sequences, under 25% of them seen only once. Sequencing input: blood. The receptors come from a man in his 70s in good health.

This rearrangement joins TRBV27 to TRBJ2-5; TRBD1 aligns across 10 bases. The tail of the sequence fits TRBJ2-1 better, so the J call may be wrong. In germline, CDR1 is MNHEY, CDR2 SMNVEV (reference sequence). The CDR3 covers 15 residues. The CDR3 coding sequence is TGTGCCAGCAGTTTGCGACAGGGGGCGATCAATGAGCAGTTCTTC. Translated, it gives CASSLRQGAINEQFF.

This clonotype was detected many times. The chain employs TRBV9 and TRBJ2-3; 9 positions agree with TRBD2. The CDR3 runs 17 residues. After removal of 0 bases from V and 5 bases from J, the junction contained 10 bases not matched to a gene. Germline loops: CDR1 SGDLS, CDR2 YYNGEE. Here the CDR3 reads CASSVAGLAGFGDTQYF. CDR3 sequence (DNA): TGTGCCAGCAGCGTAGCTGGGCTAGCGGGATTTGGAGATACGCAGTATTTT.

This chain links TRBV15 with TRBJ2-4, with TRBD1 matching 9 bases. Germline V gene lookup returns CDR1 LNHNV and CDR2 YYDKDF (reference sequence). This CDR3 has 18 residues. Losses at the gene ends were 0 bases for V and 0 bases for J; bases not matched to a gene: 6. In DNA form, the CDR3 reads TGTGCCACCAGCAGAGATGGAGGACAGGGGTTAGCCAAAAACATTCAGTACTTC. It specifies CATSRDGGQGLAKNIQYF.

This clonotype was seen a few times. The chain links TRBV12-3 or TRBV12-4 to TRBJ1-6; TRBD1 might be the D (6 bases). CDR3 length: 14 amino acids. V was trimmed by 8 bases and J by 7 bases, leaving 15 bases between them. CDR3 sequence reads: CASASGATNSPLHF. The DNA for the CDR3 is TGTGCCAGCGCCTCGGGGGCGACCAATTCACCCCTCCACTTT.

This clonotype was detected a few times. The chain recombines TRBV5-6 with TRBJ1-4; D might be TRBD1 (5 bases). The CDR3 totals 16 residues. Between the trimmed V and J ends, which lost 0 bases and 7 bases, there was a span of 16 bases. Looked up from germline, CDR1 is SGHDT and CDR2 is YYEEEE. CDR3 loop: CASSLVEVGESEKLFF. Here the CDR3 DNA reads TGTGCCAGCAGCTTGGTGGAGGTGGGGGAATCTGAAAAACTGTTTTTT.

The CDR3 loop reads CASSLDPGRNGYTF. The DNA for the CDR3 is TGTGCCAGCAGCTTGGACCCGGGACGGAATGGCTACACCTTC. The rearrangement links TRBV5-5 to TRBJ1-2; D perhaps matches TRBD1 (5 bases). V was trimmed by 0 bases and J by 6 bases, leaving 12 bases between them. Germline assignment: CDR1 SGHKS and CDR2 YYEKEE (reference sequence). The CDR3 is made up of 14 amino acids.

This clonotype was recorded many times. The rearrangement uses TRBV5-1 and TRBJ2-7, with 7 nucleotides matching TRBD2. The CDR3 runs 13 residues. V shed 5 bases and J 0 bases; nucleotides not matched to a gene: 2. Germline V gene data show CDR1 as SGHRS and CDR2 as YFSETQ. The DNA of the CDR3 is TGCGCCAGCAGTAGCGGGCGCTCCTACGAGCAGTACTTC. The encoded protein is CASSSGRSYEQYF.

This clonotype was detected many times. This chain connects TRBV18 to TRBJ2-5; D is possibly TRBD1 (5 bases). CDR1 and CDR2 from the germline V gene are KGHSH and LQKENI. The CDR3 totals 13 residues. Trimming removed 2 bases from V and 4 bases from J, with 8 bases in between. The CDR3 sequence: CASSPGQGETQYF. CDR3 nucleotides: TGTGCCAGCTCACCAGGGCAGGGAGAGACCCAGTACTTC.

This clonotype was detected only a few times. Written as DNA, the CDR3 is TGTGCCAGCAGTCTATCCCGTGCAGGGCAAGAGACCCAGTACTTC. It is translated as CASSLSRAGQETQYF. V usage is TRBV28 and J usage is TRBJ2-5; D possibly corresponds to TRBD1 (5 bases). V lost 5 bases and J 2 bases, leaving 15 bases between the germline ends. The V gene's germline CDR1 is MDHEN and CDR2 SYDVKM. The CDR3 covers 15 residues.

This clonotype was detected only a few times. J is TRBJ2-5 and V is TRBV4-1, with D tentatively TRBD2 (6 bases). The CDR3 has 17 amino acids. Germline V gene lookup returns CDR1 MGHRA and CDR2 YSYEKL. V was pared by 1 base and J by 1 base, with 16 bases between. The CDR3 loop is CASSQAPGWGVQETQYF. The CDR3 DNA is TGCGCCAGCAGCCAAGCTCCTGGGTGGGGGGTCCAAGAGACCCAGTACTTC.

In this sample, this clonotype turned up a few times. The chain carries TRBV7-6 and TRBJ2-1; TRBD1 agrees at 9 bases. The CDR3 has 16 residues. V lost 5 bases and J lost 2; bases outside the gene matches: 7. CDR1 and CDR2 from the germline V gene are SGHVS and FNYEAQ. The CDR3 sequence is CASSPPTGGAYNEQFF. As DNA, the CDR3 is TGTGCCAGCAGCCCCCCGACAGGGGGGGCCTACAATGAGCAGTTCTTC.

This clonotype was counted once. The rearrangement uses TRBV12-3 or TRBV12-4 and TRBJ1-1; 7 bases match TRBD1. The junction had 2 bases not matched to a gene; V was cut back by 4 bases and J by 3 bases. This CDR3 has 13 residues. CDR3 sequence: CASSSGGYTEAFF. CDR3 nucleotides: TGTGCCAGCAGTTCAGGGGGGTACACTGAAGCTTTCTTT.

The chain is built from TRBV20-1 and TRBJ2-1, with 7 nucleotides matching TRBD1. The V and J ends lost 4 bases and 2 bases, in that order; junction bases with no gene match: 8. Per germline, CDR1 DFQATT and CDR2 SNEGSKA (reference sequence). The CDR3 spans 15 residues. For the CDR3, the DNA is TGCAGTGCTACCTTGACAGGGCTCCCCTACAATGAGCAGTTCTTC. The encoded protein is CSATLTGLPYNEQFF.

The rearrangement uses TRBV4-1 and TRBJ1-1; D uncertain. This CDR3 comprises 15 residues. The germline V gene has CDR1 MGHRA and CDR2 YSYEKL. Between the trimmed V and J ends, which lost 1 base and 0 bases, there was a span of 9 bases. CDR3 coding DNA: TGCGCCAGCAGCCAAGTCTCGGTAATGAACACTGAAGCTTTCTTT. Its protein product is CASSQVSVMNTEAFF.

The genes are TRBV6-6 and TRBJ2-3, with 12 bases lining up with TRBD2. This CDR3 has 16 residues. V lost 8 bases and J lost 4; bases outside the gene matches: 10. Germline loops: CDR1 MNHNY, CDR2 SVGAGI (reference sequence). The CDR3 nucleotides read TGTGCCAGCGACAAGCGACTAGCGGGAGTGTCAGATACGCAGTATTTT. Translating it yields CASDKRLAGVSDTQYF.

The J gene is TRBJ2-7, the V gene TRBV29-1, with D possibly matching TRBD2 (6 bases). The CDR3 is 17 residues long. Germline CDR1 reads SQVTM; CDR2 reads ANQGSEA. Trimming cost V 7 bases and J 0 bases, with 25 bases left between them. The CDR3 DNA reads TGCAGCGCCACGCGGAGGGCTTTCACTTCTAGCTCCTACGAGCAGTACTTC. Its protein is CSATRRAFTSSSYEQYF.

The chain uses TRBV10-3 and TRBJ2-5, with D maybe TRBD1 (5 bases). The J call may be in error: the DNA end matches TRBJ2-7 better. CDR1 is ENHRY, CDR2 SYGVKD, per germline. The CDR3 spans 16 residues. CDR3 coding DNA: TGTGCCATCAGTGAGAGGAAAGGGGCAACCTCCTACGAGCAGTACTTC. It yields the protein CAISERKGATSYEQYF.

The chain uses TRBV6-2 or TRBV6-3 and TRBJ2-1, with D possibly called TRBD1 or TRBD2 (5 bases each). CDR3 length: 14 residues. Germline CDR1 MNHEY, CDR2 SVGEGT. V gave up 10 bases and J gave up 1 base, with 14 bases separating them. CDR3 loop: CATGTPNSYNEQFF. The CDR3 DNA follows: TGTGCCACTGGGACGCCTAATTCCTACAATGAGCAGTTCTTC.

This clonotype was counted a few times. J is TRBJ2-5 and V is TRBV10-2; D not resolved. This CDR3 region has 16 residues. The V gene lost 0 bases and the J gene lost 5 bases, with 16 bases spanning the gap. CDR1 WSHSY and CDR2 SAAADI come from the germline V gene. Here the CDR3 reads CASSESGSRVHETQYF. The CDR3, as DNA: TGCGCCAGCAGTGAGTCCGGGTCTAGAGTTCATGAGACCCAGTACTTC.

The chain employs TRBV5-6 and TRBJ2-3; TRBD2 matches at 7 bases. With 5 bases clipped from V and 0 bases from J, the junction kept 9 bases outside the gene matches. This CDR3 is 16 amino acids long. Germline V gene lookup returns CDR1 SGHDT and CDR2 YYEEEE. The CDR3, as DNA: TGTGCCAGCAGTCCTCCTAGCGGAACTAGCACAGATACGCAGTATTTT. Protein product: CASSPPSGTSTDTQYF.

This clonotype showed up just a few times. The V gene is TRBV28, the J gene TRBJ2-5; TRBD2 is a possible D gene (6 bases). The last part of the DNA fits TRBJ2-7 better; the J call may be wrong. This CDR3 has 15 residues. Germline CDR1 is MDHEN and CDR2 is SYDVKM. CDR3 DNA sequence: TGTGCCAGCAGTTTACCCCGGGAGACGGCCTACGAGCAGTACTTC. Protein product: CASSLPRETAYEQYF.

The V call is TRBV2, the J call TRBJ2-3; D perhaps matches TRBD2 (5 bases). Germline CDR1 is SNHLY and CDR2 is FYNNEI. The CDR3 consists of 14 residues. The V and J ends lost 7 bases and 3 bases respectively, with 14 bases between them. Written as DNA, the CDR3 is TGTGCCAGCATTCTGAGTCGCGGGACAGATACGCAGTATTTT. This translates into CASILSRGTDTQYF.

This clonotype was counted only a few times. The chain joins TRBV20-1 to TRBJ2-3; TRBD2 aligns across 11 bases. The CDR3 consists of 16 residues. Germline V gene data show CDR1 as DFQATT and CDR2 as SNEGSKA (reference sequence). V dropped 1 base and J dropped 2; count of bases not matched to a gene: 5. The CDR3 loop reads CSARVRLAGTTDTQYF. As DNA, the CDR3 is TGCAGTGCTAGAGTAAGACTAGCGGGAACCACAGATACGCAGTATTTT.